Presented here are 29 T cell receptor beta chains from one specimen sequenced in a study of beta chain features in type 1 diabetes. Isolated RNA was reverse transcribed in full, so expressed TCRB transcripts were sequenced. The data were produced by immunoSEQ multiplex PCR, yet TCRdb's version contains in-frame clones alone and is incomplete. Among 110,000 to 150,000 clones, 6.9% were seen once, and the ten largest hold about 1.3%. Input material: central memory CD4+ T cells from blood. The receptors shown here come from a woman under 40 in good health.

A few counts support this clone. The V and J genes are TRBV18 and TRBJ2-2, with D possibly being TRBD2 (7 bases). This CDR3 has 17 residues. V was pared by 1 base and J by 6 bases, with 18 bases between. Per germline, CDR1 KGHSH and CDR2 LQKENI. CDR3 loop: CASSPLSGGHLAGELFF. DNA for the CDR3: TGTGCCAGCTCACCACTCTCCGGGGGGCATTTAGCCGGGGAGCTGTTTTTT.

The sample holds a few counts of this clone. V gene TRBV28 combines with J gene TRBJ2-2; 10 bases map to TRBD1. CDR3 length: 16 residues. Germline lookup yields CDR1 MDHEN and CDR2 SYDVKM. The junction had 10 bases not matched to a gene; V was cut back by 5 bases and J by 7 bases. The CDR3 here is CASSLGGQGKIGELFF. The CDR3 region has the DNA TGTGCCAGCAGTCTAGGGGGACAGGGGAAAATCGGGGAGCTGTTTTTT.

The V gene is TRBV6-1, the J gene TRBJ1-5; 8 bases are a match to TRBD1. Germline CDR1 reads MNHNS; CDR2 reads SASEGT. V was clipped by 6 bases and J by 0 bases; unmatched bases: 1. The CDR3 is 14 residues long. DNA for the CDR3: TGTGCCAGCAGAACAGGGGGTAGCAATCAGCCCCAGCATTTT. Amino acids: CASRTGGSNQPQHF.

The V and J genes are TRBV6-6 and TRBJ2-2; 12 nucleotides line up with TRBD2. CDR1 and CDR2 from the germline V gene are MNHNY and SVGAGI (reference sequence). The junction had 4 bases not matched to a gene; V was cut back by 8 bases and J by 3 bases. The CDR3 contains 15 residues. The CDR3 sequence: CASRLAGGDTGELFF. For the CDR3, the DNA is TGTGCCAGCCGGCTAGCGGGAGGGGACACCGGGGAGCTGTTTTTT.

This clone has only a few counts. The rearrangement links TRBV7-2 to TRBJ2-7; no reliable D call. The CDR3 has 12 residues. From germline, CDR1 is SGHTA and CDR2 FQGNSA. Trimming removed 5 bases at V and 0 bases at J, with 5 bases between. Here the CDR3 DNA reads TGTGCCAGCAGCCCAGGCTCCTACGAGCAGTACTTC. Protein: CASSPGSYEQYF. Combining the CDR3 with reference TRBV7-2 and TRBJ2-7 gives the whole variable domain GAGVSQSPSNKVTEKGKDVELRCDPISGHTALYWYRQSLGQGLEFLIYFQGNSAPDKSGLPSDRFSAERTGGSVSTLTIQRTQQEDSAVYLCASSPGSYEQYFGPGTRLTVT.

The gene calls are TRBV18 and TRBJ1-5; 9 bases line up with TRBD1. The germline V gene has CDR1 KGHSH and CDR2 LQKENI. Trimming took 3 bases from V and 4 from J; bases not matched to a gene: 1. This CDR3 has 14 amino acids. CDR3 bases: TGTGCCAGCTCACCCGGGACAGGGAATCAGCCCCAGCATTTT. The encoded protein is CASSPGTGNQPQHF.

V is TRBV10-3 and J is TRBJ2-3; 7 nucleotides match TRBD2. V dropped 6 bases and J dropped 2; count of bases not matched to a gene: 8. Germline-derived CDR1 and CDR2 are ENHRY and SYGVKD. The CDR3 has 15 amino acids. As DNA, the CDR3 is TGTGCCATCAGGAACCCTAGCGGTGACACAGATACGCAGTATTTT. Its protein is CAIRNPSGDTDTQYF.

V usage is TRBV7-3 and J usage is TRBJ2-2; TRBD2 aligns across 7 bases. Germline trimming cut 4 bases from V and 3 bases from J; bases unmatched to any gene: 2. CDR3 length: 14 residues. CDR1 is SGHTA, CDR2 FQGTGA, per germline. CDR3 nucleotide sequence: TGTGCCAGCAGCTCTAGCGGAGACACCGGGGAGCTGTTTTTT. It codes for CASSSSGDTGELFF.

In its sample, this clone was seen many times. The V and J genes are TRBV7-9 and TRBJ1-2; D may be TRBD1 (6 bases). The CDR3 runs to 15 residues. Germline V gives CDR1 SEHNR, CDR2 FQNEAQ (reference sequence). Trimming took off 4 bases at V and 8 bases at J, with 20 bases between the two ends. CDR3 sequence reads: CASSSTGKPSFGYTF. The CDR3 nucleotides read TGTGCCAGCAGCTCTACAGGGAAACCTTCTTTCGGCTACACCTTC.

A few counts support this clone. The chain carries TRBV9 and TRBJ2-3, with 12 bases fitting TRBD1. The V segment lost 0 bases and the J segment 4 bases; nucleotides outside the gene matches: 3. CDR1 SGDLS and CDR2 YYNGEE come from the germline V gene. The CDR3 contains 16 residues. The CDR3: CASSVVGDRGPDTQYF. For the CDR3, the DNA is TGTGCCAGCAGCGTAGTAGGGGACAGGGGGCCAGATACGCAGTATTTT. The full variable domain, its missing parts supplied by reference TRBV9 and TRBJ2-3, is DSGVTQTPKHLITATGQRVTLRCSPRSGDLSVYWYQQSLDQGLQFLIQYYNGEERAKGNILERFSAQQFPDLHSELNLSSLELGDSALYFCASSVVGDRGPDTQYFGPGTRLTVL.

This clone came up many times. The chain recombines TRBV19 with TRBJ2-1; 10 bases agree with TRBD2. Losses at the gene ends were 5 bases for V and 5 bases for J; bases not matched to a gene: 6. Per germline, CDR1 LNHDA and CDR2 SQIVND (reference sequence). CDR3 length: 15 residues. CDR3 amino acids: CASSVLAGVNNEQFF. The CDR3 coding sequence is TGTGCCAGTAGTGTTCTAGCGGGAGTTAACAATGAGCAGTTCTTC.

The CDR3 spells CSVGQGSYEQYF. In nucleotides, the CDR3 is TGCAGCGTTGGACAGGGATCCTACGAGCAGTACTTC. V gene TRBV29-1 combines with J gene TRBJ2-7; 7 bases line up with TRBD1. Per the germline V gene, CDR1 is SQVTM and CDR2 is ANQGSEA. The CDR3 is made up of 12 amino acids. Trimming removed 4 bases from V and 1 base from J; junction bases left unmatched: 1.

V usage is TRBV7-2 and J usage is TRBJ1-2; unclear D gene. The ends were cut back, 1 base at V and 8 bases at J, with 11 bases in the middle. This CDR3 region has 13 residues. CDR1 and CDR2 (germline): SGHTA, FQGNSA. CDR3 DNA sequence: TGTGCCAGCAGCTTAGAGGCAGGAACAGGCTACACCTTC. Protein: CASSLEAGTGYTF.

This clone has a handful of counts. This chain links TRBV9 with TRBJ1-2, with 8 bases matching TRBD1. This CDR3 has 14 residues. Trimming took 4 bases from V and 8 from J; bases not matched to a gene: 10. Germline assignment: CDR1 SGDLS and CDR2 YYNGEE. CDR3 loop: CASSTDRETEGYTF. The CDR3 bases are TGTGCCAGCAGCACGGACAGGGAAACGGAAGGCTACACCTTC.

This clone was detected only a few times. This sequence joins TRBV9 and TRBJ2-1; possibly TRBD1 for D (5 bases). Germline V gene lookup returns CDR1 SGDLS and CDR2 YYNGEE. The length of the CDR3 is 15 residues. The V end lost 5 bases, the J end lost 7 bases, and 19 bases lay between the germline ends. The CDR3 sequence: CASSGRQTLGNEQFF. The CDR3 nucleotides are TGTGCCAGCAGTGGTCGACAGACCCTAGGGAATGAGCAGTTCTTC.

The CDR3 sequence is CASSELLGEQFF. The CDR3 coding sequence is TGTGCCAGCAGTGAACTCCTTGGTGAGCAGTTCTTC. The chain employs TRBV6-5 and TRBJ2-1; D not resolved. V lost 5 bases and J lost 9, with 11 bases in between. Germline-derived CDR1 and CDR2 are MNHEY and SVGAGI. The length of the CDR3 is 12 residues.

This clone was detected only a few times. The chain's CDR3 is CASSYAQAPPGEQYF. CDR3 DNA sequence: TGTGCCAGCAGTTACGCACAGGCTCCCCCGGGCGAGCAGTACTTC. The rearrangement links TRBV6-5 to TRBJ2-7; TRBD1 is a possible D gene (5 bases). Trimming removed 2 bases from V and 6 bases from J, with 17 bases in between. The CDR3 is made up of 15 amino acids. CDR1 is MNHEY and CDR2 is SVGAGI in the germline V gene.

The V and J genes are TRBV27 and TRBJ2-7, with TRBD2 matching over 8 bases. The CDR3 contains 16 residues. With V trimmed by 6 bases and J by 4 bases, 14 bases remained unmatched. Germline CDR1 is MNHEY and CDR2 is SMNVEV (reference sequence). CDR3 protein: CASSPPRPAGAYEQYF. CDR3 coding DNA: TGTGCCAGCAGCCCCCCACGCCCAGCGGGAGCTTACGAGCAGTACTTC.

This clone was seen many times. The CDR3 loop is CASSLGQNIQYF. The CDR3 DNA is TGTGCCAGCAGCTTAGGGCAGAACATTCAGTACTTC. The chain links TRBV7-9 to TRBJ2-4; no clear D gene. The CDR3 sequence is 12 residues long. From germline, CDR1 is SEHNR and CDR2 FQNEAQ (reference sequence). The ends were cut back, 1 base at V and 7 bases at J, with 5 bases in the middle.

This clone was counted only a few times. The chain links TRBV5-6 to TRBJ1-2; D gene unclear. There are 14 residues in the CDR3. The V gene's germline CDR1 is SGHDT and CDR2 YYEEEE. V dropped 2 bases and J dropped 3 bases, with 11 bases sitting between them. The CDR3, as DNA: TGTGCCAGCAGCTTCATCGAGGGATACTATGGCTACACCTTC. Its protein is CASSFIEGYYGYTF.

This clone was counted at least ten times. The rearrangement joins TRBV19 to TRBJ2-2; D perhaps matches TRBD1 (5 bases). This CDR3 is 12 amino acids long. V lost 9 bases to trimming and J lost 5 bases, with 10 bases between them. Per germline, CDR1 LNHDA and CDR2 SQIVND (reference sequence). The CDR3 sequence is CASLGETGELFF. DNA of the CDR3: TGTGCCAGCCTAGGGGAAACCGGGGAGCTGTTTTTT.

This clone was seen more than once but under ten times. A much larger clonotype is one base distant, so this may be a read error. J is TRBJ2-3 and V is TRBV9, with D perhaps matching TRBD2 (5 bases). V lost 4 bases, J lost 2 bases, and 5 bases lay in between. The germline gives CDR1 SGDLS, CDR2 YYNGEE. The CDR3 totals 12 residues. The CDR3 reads CASSRDTDTQYF. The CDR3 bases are TGTGCCAGCAGCCGGGACACAGATACGCAGTATTTT.

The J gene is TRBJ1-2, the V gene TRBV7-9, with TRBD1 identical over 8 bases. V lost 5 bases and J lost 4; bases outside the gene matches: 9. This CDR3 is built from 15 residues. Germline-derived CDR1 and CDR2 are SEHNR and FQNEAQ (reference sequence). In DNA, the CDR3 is TGTGCCAGCAGCAAGCCGGAGACAGGGGCCTATGGCTACACCTTC. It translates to CASSKPETGAYGYTF.

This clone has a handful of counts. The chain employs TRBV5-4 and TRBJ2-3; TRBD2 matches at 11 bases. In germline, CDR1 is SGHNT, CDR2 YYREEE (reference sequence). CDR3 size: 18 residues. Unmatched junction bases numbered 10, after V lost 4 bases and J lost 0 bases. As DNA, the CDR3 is TGTGCCAGCAGCCTTCTACAGAGGACTAGCGGGAGCACAGATACGCAGTATTTT. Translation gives CASSLLQRTSGSTDTQYF.

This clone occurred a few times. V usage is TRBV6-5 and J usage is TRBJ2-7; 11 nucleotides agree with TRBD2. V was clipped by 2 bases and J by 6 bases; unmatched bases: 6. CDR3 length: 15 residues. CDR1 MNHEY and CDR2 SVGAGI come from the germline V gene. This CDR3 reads CASSYVTSGNFEQYF. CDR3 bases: TGTGCCAGCAGTTACGTGACTAGCGGGAACTTCGAGCAGTACTTC.

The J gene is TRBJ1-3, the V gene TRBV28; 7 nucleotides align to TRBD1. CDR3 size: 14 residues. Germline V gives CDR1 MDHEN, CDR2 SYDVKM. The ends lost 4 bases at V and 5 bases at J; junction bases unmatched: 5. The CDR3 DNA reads TGTGCCAGCAGTTCGACAGGGCCGCGAAACACCATATATTTT. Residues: CASSSTGPRNTIYF.

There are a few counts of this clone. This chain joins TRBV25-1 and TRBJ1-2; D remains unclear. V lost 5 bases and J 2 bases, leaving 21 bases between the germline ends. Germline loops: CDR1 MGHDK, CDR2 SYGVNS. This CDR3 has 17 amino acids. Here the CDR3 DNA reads TGTGCCAGCAGTCCCGTTCCGGGAGAAACTATGAACTATGGCTACACCTTC. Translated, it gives CASSPVPGETMNYGYTF.

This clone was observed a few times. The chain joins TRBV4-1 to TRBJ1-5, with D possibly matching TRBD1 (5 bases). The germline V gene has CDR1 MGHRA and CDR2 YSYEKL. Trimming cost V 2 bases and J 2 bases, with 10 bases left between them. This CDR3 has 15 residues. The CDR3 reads CASSQLGLGNQPQHF. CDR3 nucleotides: TGCGCCAGCAGCCAATTGGGACTGGGCAATCAGCCCCAGCATTTT.

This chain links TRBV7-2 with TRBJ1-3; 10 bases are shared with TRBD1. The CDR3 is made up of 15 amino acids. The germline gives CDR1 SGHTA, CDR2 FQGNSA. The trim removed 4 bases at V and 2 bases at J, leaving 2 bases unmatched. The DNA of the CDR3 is TGTGCCAGCAGCTCTGACAGGGGGCCTGGAAACACCATATATTTT. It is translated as CASSSDRGPGNTIYF. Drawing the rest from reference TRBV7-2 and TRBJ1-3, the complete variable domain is GAGVSQSPSNKVTEKGKDVELRCDPISGHTALYWYRQSLGQGLEFLIYFQGNSAPDKSGLPSDRFSAERTGGSVSTLTIQRTQQEDSAVYLCASSSDRGPGNTIYFGEGSWLTVV.